This T cell receptor (beta chain) was obtained from a study of blood T cell repertoires in COVID-19. Study at large: T cells, B-cell-depleted T cells, or PBMCs supplied cDNA or gDNA.

Germline-derived CDR1 and CDR2 are LNHNV and YYDKDF (reference sequence). V lost 1 base and J lost 6, with 5 bases in between. This CDR3 is built from 12 residues. Original data processing: Cell counts per sample came from amplifying reference gene primers. Generated by immunoSEQ multiplex PCR, the TCRdb table keeps only in-frame clones and is missing some. D and trimming were read from the DNA, whereas the V and J calls and clone size are those reported in that table. In the table there are fewer than 150,000 clones, 84% of which are singletons. The TCR comes from a human donor in a cohort sampled during active COVID-19. The chain employs TRBV15 and TRBJ2-3; no clear D gene. Sequencing was carried out using peripheral blood. CDR3 loop: CATSRVQDTQYF. Written as DNA, the CDR3 is TGTGCCACCAGCAGAGTTCAGGATACGCAGTATTTT.